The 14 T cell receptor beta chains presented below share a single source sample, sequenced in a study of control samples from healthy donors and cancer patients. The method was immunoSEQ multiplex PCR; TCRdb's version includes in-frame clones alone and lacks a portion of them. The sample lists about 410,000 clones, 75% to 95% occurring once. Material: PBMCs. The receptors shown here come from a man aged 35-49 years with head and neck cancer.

The CDR3 loop is CASSFQRGNTEAFF. Written as DNA, the CDR3 is TGCGCCAGCAGCTTTCAACGGGGAAACACTGAAGCTTTCTTT. J is TRBJ1-1 and V is TRBV5-1; no firm D call. The CDR3 spans 14 residues. Germline CDR1 SGHRS, CDR2 YFSETQ. The germline V and J ends were trimmed by 2 bases and 2 bases, with 10 bases remaining between them.

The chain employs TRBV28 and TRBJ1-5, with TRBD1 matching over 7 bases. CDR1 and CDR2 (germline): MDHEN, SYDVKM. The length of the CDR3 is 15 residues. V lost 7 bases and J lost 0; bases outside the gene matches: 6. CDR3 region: CASNSGQHSNQPQHF. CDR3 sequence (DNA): TGTGCCAGCAACTCGGGACAGCATAGCAATCAGCCCCAGCATTTT.

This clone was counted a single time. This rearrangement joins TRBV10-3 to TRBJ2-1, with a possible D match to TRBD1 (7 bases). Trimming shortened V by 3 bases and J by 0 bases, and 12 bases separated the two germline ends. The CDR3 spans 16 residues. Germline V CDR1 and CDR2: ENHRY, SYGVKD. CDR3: CAISEGGTVSYNEQFF. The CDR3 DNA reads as TGTGCCATCAGTGAAGGGGGGACAGTCTCCTACAATGAGCAGTTCTTC.

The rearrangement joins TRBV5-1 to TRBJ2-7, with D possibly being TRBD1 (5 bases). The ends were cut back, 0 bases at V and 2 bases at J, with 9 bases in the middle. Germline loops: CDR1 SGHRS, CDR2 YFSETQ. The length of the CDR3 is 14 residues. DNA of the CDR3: TGCGCCAGCAGCTTGGCCAGGGATACCTACGAGCAGTACTTC. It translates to CASSLARDTYEQYF.

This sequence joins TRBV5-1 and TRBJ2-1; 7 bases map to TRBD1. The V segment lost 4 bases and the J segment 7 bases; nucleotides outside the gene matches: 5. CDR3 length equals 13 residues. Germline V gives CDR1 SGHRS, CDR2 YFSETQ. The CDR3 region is CASSGQTGNEQFF. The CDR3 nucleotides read TGCGCCAGCAGCGGACAGACAGGGAATGAGCAGTTCTTC.

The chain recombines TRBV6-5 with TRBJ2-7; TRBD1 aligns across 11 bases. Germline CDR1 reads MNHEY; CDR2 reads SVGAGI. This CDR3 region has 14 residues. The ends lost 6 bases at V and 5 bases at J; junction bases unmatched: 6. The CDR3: CASSRDRGTDEQYF. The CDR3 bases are TGTGCCAGCAGCAGGGACAGGGGGACCGACGAGCAGTACTTC.

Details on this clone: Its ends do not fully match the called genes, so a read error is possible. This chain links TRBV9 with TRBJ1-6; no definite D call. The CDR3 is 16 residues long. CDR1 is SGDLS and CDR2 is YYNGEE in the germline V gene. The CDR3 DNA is TGTGCCAGCGGCGTCGGAGATAGCTCCTATAATTCACCCCTCCACTTT. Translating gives CASGVGDSSYNSPLHF.

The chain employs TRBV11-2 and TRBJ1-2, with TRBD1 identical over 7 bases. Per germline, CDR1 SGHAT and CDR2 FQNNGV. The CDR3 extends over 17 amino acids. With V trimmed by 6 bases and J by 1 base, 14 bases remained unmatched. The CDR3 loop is CASRPIRQGGFNYGYTF. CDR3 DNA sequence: TGTGCCAGCAGACCTATTCGACAGGGAGGTTTTAACTATGGCTACACCTTC.

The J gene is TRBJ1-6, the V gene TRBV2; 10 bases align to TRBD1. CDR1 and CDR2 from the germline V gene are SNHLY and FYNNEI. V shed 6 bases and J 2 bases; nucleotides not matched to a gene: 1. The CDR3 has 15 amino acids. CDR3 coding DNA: TGTGCCAGCAGAGGACAGGGGGCCTATAATTCACCCCTCCACTTT. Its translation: CASRGQGAYNSPLHF.

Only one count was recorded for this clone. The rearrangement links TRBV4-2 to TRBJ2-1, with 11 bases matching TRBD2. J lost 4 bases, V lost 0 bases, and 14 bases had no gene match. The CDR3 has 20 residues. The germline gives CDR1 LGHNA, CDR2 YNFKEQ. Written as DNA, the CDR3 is TGTGCCAGCAGCCAAGATTGGGCTAGCGGGGGGCTTTTCCCGTACAATGAGCAGTTCTTC. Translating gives CASSQDWASGGLFPYNEQFF.

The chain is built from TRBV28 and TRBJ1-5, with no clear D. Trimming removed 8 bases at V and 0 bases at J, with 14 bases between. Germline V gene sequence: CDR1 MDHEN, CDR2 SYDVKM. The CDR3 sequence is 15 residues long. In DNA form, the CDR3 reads TGTGCCAGCGGTGGGATTCGGTATAGCAATCAGCCCCAGCATTTT. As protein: CASGGIRYSNQPQHF.

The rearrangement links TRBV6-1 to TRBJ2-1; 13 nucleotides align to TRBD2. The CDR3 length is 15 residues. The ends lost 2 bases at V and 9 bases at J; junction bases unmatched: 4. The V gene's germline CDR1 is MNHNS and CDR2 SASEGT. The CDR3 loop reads CASSEKLAGGIEQFF. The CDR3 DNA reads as TGTGCCAGCAGTGAAAAACTAGCGGGAGGGATTGAGCAGTTCTTC.

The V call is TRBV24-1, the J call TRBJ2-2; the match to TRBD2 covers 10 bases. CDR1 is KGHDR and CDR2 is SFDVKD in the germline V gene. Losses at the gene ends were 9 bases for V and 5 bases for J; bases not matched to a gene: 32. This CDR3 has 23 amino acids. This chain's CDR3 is CATGGNWTSGQLLGDLETGELFF. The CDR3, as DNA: TGTGCCACCGGTGGAAATTGGACTAGCGGACAACTACTGGGGGACTTGGAGACCGGGGAGCTGTTTTTT.

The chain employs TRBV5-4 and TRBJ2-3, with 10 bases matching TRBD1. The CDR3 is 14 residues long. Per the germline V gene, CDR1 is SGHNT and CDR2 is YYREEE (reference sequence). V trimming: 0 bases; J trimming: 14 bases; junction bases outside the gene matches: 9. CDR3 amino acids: CASSLAVGQGYSYF. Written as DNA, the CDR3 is TGTGCCAGCAGCTTGGCCGTGGGACAGGGGTATTCGTATTTT.